The rows below give T cell receptor beta chains drawn from one sample of a study of cytomegalovirus exposure and HLA in healthy donors. Repertoires were generated with immunoSEQ multiplex PCR, while TCRdb's copy carries only in-frame clones and drops some. The sample has under 250,000 clones; around nine tenths are singletons. Sequencing used PBMCs. The receptors come from a man in his late teens or twenties in good health and CMV-seronegative. CDR3s include the opening cysteine and the closing phenylalanine or tryptophan. The D gene is left open where the match is weak. For some rows the clone size is stated as once, few or many, or as a class when expanded; others skip it.

V gene	J gene	D gene	clone size	CDR3 DNA	CDR3 protein
TRBV7-2	TRBJ2-3	TRBD2	.	TGTGCCAGCAGCTTTGGGTGGCGGGGGGGCCACACAGATACGCAGTATTTT	CASSFGWRGGHTDTQYF
TRBV29-1	TRBJ1-1	TRBD1	.	TGCAGCGTTGAAGGGGCCCTCAGGGGGCAAGGCACTGAAGCTTTCTTT	CSVEGALRGQGTEAFF
TRBV19	TRBJ1-2	TRBD1	.	TGTGCCAGTAACCCGACAGGGGCCAACTATGGCTACACCTTC	CASNPTGANYGYTF
TRBV7-2	TRBJ1-4	TRBD1	.	TGTGCCAGCAGCCGAGGGACAGCCTCGAATGAAAAACTGTTTTTT	CASSRGTASNEKLFF
TRBV30	TRBJ1-5	.	.	TGTGCCTGGAGTTCCGGGTCTGGTCAGCCCCAGCATTTT	CAWSSGSGQPQHF
TRBV6-5	TRBJ2-7	.	.	TGTGCCAGCAGTTACTCGGCAGGGGCCTACGAGCAGTACTTC	CASSYSAGAYEQYF
TRBV16	TRBJ2-1	TRBD1	.	TGTGCCAGCAGCCCCGGGACAGGGGGGCCTAGTGAGCAGTTCTTC	CASSPGTGGPSEQFF
TRBV4-3	TRBJ1-2	.	few	TGCGCCAGCAGCCAACGACACCAAGTCGGCTATGGCTACACCTTC	CASSQRHQVGYGYTF
TRBV18	TRBJ2-7	TRBD2	.	TGTGCCAGCTCACTCGGACTAGCGGGAGACTACGAGCAGTACTTC	CASSLGLAGDYEQYF
TRBV10-3	TRBJ1-6	TRBD1	.	TGTGCCATCAGTGAGTCCATTTGGGAGACAGGGGCGCGTAGGACCGATAATTCACCCCTCCACTTT	CAISESIWETGARRTDNSPLHF
TRBV19	TRBJ1-6	TRBD1	few	TGTGCCAGTAGGGACAGGGGTTCACCCCTCCACTTT	CASRDRGSPLHF
TRBV20-1	TRBJ2-7	.	.	TGCAGTGCTCCAAGGGGGTATGAGCAGTACTTC	CSAPRGYEQYF
TRBV18	TRBJ2-7	.	once	TGTGCCAGCTCGTCATGGGACAAGACCTACGAGCAGTACTTC	CASSSWDKTYEQYF
TRBV18	TRBJ2-6	.	once	TGTGCCAGCTCACTCATGAGGGTCTCTGGGGCCAACGTCCTGACTTTC	CASSLMRVSGANVLTF
TRBV13	TRBJ2-7	.	.	TGTGCCAGCACCCACAGAACCTACTCCTACGAGCAGTACTTC	CASTHRTYSYEQYF
TRBV28	TRBJ2-7	.	once	TGTGCCAGCAGTTTAGACAGGTACCACGAGCAGTACTTC	CASSLDRYHEQYF